This is a list of T cell receptor beta chains from one sample in a study of blood T cell repertoires in COVID-19. TCRdb's copy holds only in-frame clones and misses some; the assay was immunoSEQ multiplex PCR. The sample includes approximately 46,000 clones, roughly 86% of them seen just once. The specimen was peripheral blood. These receptors came from a human donor in a cohort sampled during active COVID-19. Both conserved end residues are part of each CDR3. Fields, in order: clone size, J gene, D gene, V gene, CDR3 protein, CDR3 DNA. The D gene is left open where the match is weak. For some rows the clone size is stated as once, few or many, or as a class when expanded; others skip it.

few,TRBJ1-2,.,TRBV27,CASSPQERSYGYTF,TGTGCCAGCAGTCCACAGGAAAGGAGCTATGGCTACACCTTC
once,TRBJ1-5,.,TRBV30,CAWSVEVWNQPQHF,TGTGCCTGGAGTGTTGAGGTGTGGAATCAGCCCCAGCATTTT
few,TRBJ2-7,.,TRBV11-3,CASSPRDGYEQYF,TGTGCCAGCAGCCCCCGCGATGGCTACGAGCAGTACTTC
.,TRBJ2-2,.,TRBV11-2,CASSWITGFVGELFF,TGTGCCAGCAGCTGGATAACAGGGTTTGTCGGGGAGCTGTTTTTT
.,TRBJ1-3,.,TRBV5-1,CASSLNKHSGNTIYF,TGCGCCAGCAGCTTGAACAAACACTCTGGAAACACCATATATTTT
.,TRBJ2-1,.,TRBV11-3,CASSKYTEQFF,TGTGCCAGCAGCAAATACACTGAGCAGTTCTTC
once,TRBJ1-2,.,TRBV7-2,CASSSLADSF,TGTGCCAGCAGCTCCTTGGCAGACTCATTC
few,TRBJ1-6,.,TRBV19,CASSIEDRGGSPLHF,TGTGCCAGTAGTATAGAGGACAGAGGGGGTTCACCCCTCCACTTT
.,TRBJ1-1,TRBD1,TRBV10-3,CAISESGTGHTEAFF,TGTGCCATCAGTGAGTCGGGGACAGGGCACACTGAAGCTTTCTTT
.,TRBJ1-4,.,TRBV2,CASSPSTVATNEKLFF,TGTGCCAGCAGTCCCTCGACAGTTGCAACTAATGAAAAACTGTTTTTT
.,TRBJ2-3,TRBD1,TRBV25-1,CASSAWGQGVTDTQYF,TGTGCCAGCAGTGCTTGGGGACAGGGTGTTACAGATACGCAGTATTTT
once,TRBJ2-5,TRBD2,TRBV9,CASSVTSGSRETQYF,TGTGCCAGCAGCGTCACTAGCGGGAGCAGGGAGACCCAGTACTTC
.,TRBJ1-1,.,TRBV27,CASSHGHVYEAFF,TGTGCCAGCAGTCACGGACACGTCTACGAAGCTTTCTTT
.,TRBJ2-1,.,TRBV7-2,CASSLALWGRNNEQFF,TGTGCCAGCAGCTTAGCATTGTGGGGGCGGAACAATGAGCAGTTCTTC
.,TRBJ2-7,TRBD2,TRBV28,CASSVLAGAPTYEQYF,TGTGCCAGCAGTGTGCTAGCGGGAGCCCCCACCTACGAGCAGTACTTC
.,TRBJ2-7,TRBD1,TRBV7-2,CASSQGAGTGSYEQYF,TGTGCCAGCAGCCAGGGGGCCGGGACTGGCTCCTACGAGCAGTACTTC
.,TRBJ1-6,.,TRBV6-1,CASSERSSGGGSPLHF,TGTGCCAGCAGTGAAAGGTCGTCGGGAGGTGGATCACCCCTCCACTTT
once,TRBJ2-3,TRBD2,TRBV11-2,CASSLAGGGAGDTQYF,TGTGCCAGCAGCTTAGCTGGCGGGGGGGCCGGAGATACGCAGTATTTT
medium-sized,TRBJ1-4,TRBD1,TRBV27,CASRQSGGANEKLFF,TGTGCCAGCAGACAATCAGGGGGTGCTAATGAAAAACTGTTTTTT
.,TRBJ2-5,.,TRBV4-2,CASSQGLGETQYF,TGTGCCAGCAGCCAAGGCCTCGGGGAGACCCAGTACTTC
.,TRBJ1-2,.,TRBV6-2/TRBV6-3,CASSYLGPTGSYGYTF,TGTGCCAGCAGTTACTTGGGCCCTACAGGGTCCTATGGCTACACCTTC
.,TRBJ1-2,.,TRBV15,CATSPLLWQEDYGYTF,TGTGCCACCAGCCCCCTTCTTTGGCAGGAAGACTATGGCTACACCTTC
.,TRBJ2-5,TRBD2,TRBV5-4,CASSGKGLAGDTQYF,TGTGCCAGCAGCGGAAAGGGACTAGCGGGAGATACCCAGTACTTC
few,TRBJ1-1,.,TRBV19,CAIMGALGEAFF,TGTGCCATTATGGGGGCTTTGGGTGAAGCTTTCTTT
.,TRBJ1-1,.,TRBV5-1,CASTLRAGDTEAFF,TGCGCCAGTACCCTCCGGGCCGGGGACACTGAAGCTTTCTTT
.,TRBJ2-3,TRBD2,TRBV5-1,CASSLASGSTDTQYF,TGCGCCAGCAGCTTGGCTAGCGGTAGCACAGATACGCAGTATTTT
.,TRBJ1-3,.,TRBV12-3/TRBV12-4,CASRDPGYTIYF,TGTGCCAGCAGGGATCCAGGTTACACCATATATTTT
.,TRBJ2-1,TRBD2,TRBV5-1,CASLFGAGGGEQFF,TGCGCCAGCCTATTTGGGGCGGGGGGAGGTGAGCAGTTCTTC
few,TRBJ1-6,.,TRBV24-1,CATSSLGLNNSPLHF,TGTGCCACCAGTAGTTTGGGGCTAAATAATTCACCCCTCCACTTT
.,TRBJ2-7,TRBD2,TRBV18,CASSLGLAYEQYF,TGTGCCAGCTCACTGGGACTAGCCTACGAGCAGTACTTC
.,TRBJ1-4,TRBD1,TRBV6-1,CASSERDRREKLFF,TGTGCCAGCAGTGAACGGGACAGGCGTGAAAAACTGTTTTTT
.,TRBJ2-3,TRBD1,TRBV7-6,CASSLGDRVITDTQYF,TGTGCCAGCAGCTTAGGGGACAGGGTTATCACAGATACGCAGTATTTT
.,TRBJ1-2,.,TRBV13,CASSLSGDGYTF,TGTGCCAGCAGCTTATCGGGGGATGGCTACACCTTC
.,TRBJ1-6,.,TRBV5-1,CASSPQGLWNSPLHF,TGCGCCAGCAGCCCCCAGGGTCTTTGGAATTCACCCCTCCACTTT
.,TRBJ2-4,.,TRBV4-1,CASSPDTLAKNIQYF,TGCGCCAGCAGCCCTGACACTCTAGCCAAAAACATTCAGTACTTC
.,TRBJ2-7,.,TRBV4-1,CASSLKDGGYRDEQYF,TGCGCCAGCAGCCTCAAAGATGGAGGATACAGGGACGAGCAGTACTTC
.,TRBJ2-5,TRBD1,TRBV7-9,CASNEGAVQETQYF,TGTGCCAGCAACGAGGGGGCAGTACAAGAGACCCAGTACTTC
.,TRBJ2-7,.,TRBV21-1,CASSLAGGCEQYF,TGTGCCAGCAGCTTGGCGGGGGGGTGCGAGCAGTACTTC
.,TRBJ2-2,.,TRBV15,CATSRGTRESETGELFF,TGTGCCACCAGCAGAGGGACGAGGGAGTCCGAAACCGGGGAGCTGTTTTTT
.,TRBJ1-2,.,TRBV4-1,CASTNVQGNLYGYTF,TGCGCCAGCACCAACGTCCAGGGGAACCTGTATGGCTACACCTTC
once,TRBJ1-3,.,TRBV5-1,CASSLAAPGSGNTIYF,TGCGCCAGCAGCTTGGCCGCTCCGGGCTCTGGAAACACCATATATTTT
.,TRBJ2-7,.,TRBV7-3,CASSLTGLFVSSYEQYF,TGTGCCAGCAGCTTAACCGGACTTTTTGTGAGCTCCTACGAGCAGTACTTC
few,TRBJ2-7,.,TRBV5-1,CASSLRSVRFSPSPSYEQYF,TGCGCCAGCAGCTTGCGATCGGTACGGTTTAGCCCCAGCCCCTCCTACGAGCAGTACTTC
.,TRBJ2-1,.,TRBV25-1,CASSEVGRADNEQFF,TGTGCCAGCAGTGAGGTCGGGAGAGCCGACAATGAGCAGTTCTTC
.,TRBJ1-5,.,TRBV6-2/TRBV6-3,CASSYSTDTGNQPQHF,TGTGCCAGCAGTTACTCGACCGACACGGGGAATCAGCCCCAGCATTTT
.,TRBJ1-1,.,TRBV12-3/TRBV12-4,CASSSWVRVEAFF,TGTGCCAGCAGTAGTTGGGTCAGGGTGGAGGCTTTCTTT
.,TRBJ2-1,.,TRBV29-1,CSVYLSVYNEQFF,TGCAGCGTTTACCTCTCAGTATACAATGAGCAGTTCTTC
.,TRBJ2-3,.,TRBV2,CASSAGGGPTDTQYF,TGTGCCAGCAGTGCTGGCGGGGGCCCCACAGATACGCAGTATTTT